This T cell receptor (beta chain) stems from a study of molecular identifiers for immune sequencing clone quantification. TCRdb processed the PCR reads anew with MiXCR; each CDR3 protein has one entry. This table has 460,000 or so distinct CDR3 sequences, about a fifth appearing once. Overall study findings and caveats: Detectable among about a million naive cells, according to reports, was Jurkat TCR RNA spiked in from one cell.

The germline CDR1 and CDR2 sequences are MDHEN and SYDVKM. With 1 base removed from V and 15 bases from J, the gap between germline ends came to 16 bases. The CDR3 covers 14 residues. A few counts support this clonotype. Antigen unknown. The TCR was taken from a human donor in good health. Some libraries in this study had Jurkat cell RNA spiked in. Sequencing was performed on naive CD8+ T cells from blood, with Jurkat cell RNA spiked in. The subset is: FACS-sorted CD8+CD4-CCR7+CD45RA+ naive T cells. This sequence joins TRBV28 and TRBJ1-6; the D is unclear. The DNA for the CDR3 is TGTGCCAGCAGTTTATCGCCCAGGACGGAGCTCCTCCACTTT. Amino acids: CASSLSPRTELLHF.